This is a list of T cell receptor beta chains from one sample in a study of shared clonotypes between healthy human individuals. Sequencing used immunoSEQ multiplex PCR; TCRdb keeps in-frame clones, though not all of them. The sample lists roughly 530,000 clones, 90% to 96% occurring once. The source material was naive CD4+ T cells sorted from blood. These TCRs come from a woman aged 30 to 39 in good health. Both conserved end residues are part of each CDR3. The D gene is left open where the match is weak. Rows give clone size only sometimes, using once, few, many, or a class for an expanded clone.

d_gene,v_gene,j_gene,abundance,CDR3aa,CDR3nt
NA,TRBV5-1,TRBJ2-1,once,CASSFGQGGGTNEQFF,TGCGCCAGCAGCTTCGGACAGGGAGGGGGTACAAATGAGCAGTTCTTC
NA,TRBV29-1,TRBJ2-2,NA,CSVGTGSTTGTGELFF,TGCAGCGTTGGAACGGGATCAACCACAGGCACCGGGGAGCTGTTTTTT
TRBD2,TRBV5-1,TRBJ2-2,NA,CASSFGLAVNTGELFF,TGCGCCAGCAGCTTCGGACTAGCGGTGAACACCGGGGAGCTGTTTTTT
NA,TRBV28,TRBJ2-7,NA,CASSRTWLPSYEQYF,TGTGCCAGCAGCCGAACTTGGCTCCCCTCCTACGAGCAGTACTTC
NA,TRBV6-1,TRBJ2-3,NA,CASRGNKGGTDTQYF,TGTGCCAGCAGGGGGAACAAGGGAGGCACAGATACGCAGTATTTT
TRBD2,TRBV6-5,TRBJ2-7,NA,CASRRTSGRYEQYF,TGTGCCAGCAGGCGGACTAGCGGGAGATACGAGCAGTACTTC
NA,TRBV13,TRBJ2-1,NA,CASSLLVGPYNEQFF,TGTGCCAGCAGCTTGCTGGTCGGGCCCTACAATGAGCAGTTCTTC
NA,TRBV28,TRBJ2-7,NA,CASSTPRTKVGEQYF,TGTGCCAGCAGTACACCGAGGACAAAGGTAGGGGAGCAGTACTTC
NA,TRBV6-5,TRBJ1-5,NA,CASAGGGNQPQHF,TGTGCCAGCGCAGGCGGGGGCAATCAGCCCCAGCATTTT
TRBD1,TRBV27,TRBJ2-6,NA,CASSLSDRGFGANVLTF,TGTGCCAGCAGTTTATCAGACAGGGGGTTTGGGGCCAACGTCCTGACTTTC
TRBD1,TRBV30,TRBJ1-5,few,CAWGRQGDQPQHF,TGTGCCTGGGGGAGACAGGGGGACCAGCCCCAGCATTTT
NA,TRBV4-1,TRBJ1-4,NA,CASSPGTTATNEKLFF,TGCGCCAGCAGCCCCGGTACGACTGCAACTAATGAAAAACTGTTTTTT
NA,TRBV5-1,TRBJ2-3,NA,CASSQGWDTQYF,TGCGCCAGCAGCCAGGGATGGGATACGCAGTATTTT
NA,TRBV6-5,TRBJ1-1,NA,CASRPQRGNTEAFF,TGTGCCAGCAGACCTCAGAGGGGTAACACTGAAGCTTTCTTT
NA,TRBV7-8,TRBJ1-3,NA,CASRSGVSGNTIYF,TGTGCCAGCAGATCTGGAGTCTCTGGAAACACCATATATTTT
TRBD2,TRBV27,TRBJ2-4,NA,CASSWGRGGHIQYF,TGTGCCAGCAGTTGGGGGAGGGGAGGGCACATTCAGTACTTC
TRBD1,TRBV9,TRBJ2-7,NA,CASSGPGTGRNEQYF,TGTGCCAGCAGCGGGCCCGGGACAGGGCGGAACGAGCAGTACTTC
TRBD1,TRBV5-6,TRBJ1-2,NA,CASRLTWDSEANYGYTF,TGTGCCAGCAGACTTACGTGGGACAGCGAAGCTAACTATGGCTACACCTTC
TRBD1,TRBV5-1,TRBJ2-4,NA,CASSMGTGGRGNIQYF,TGCGCCAGCAGCATGGGGACAGGGGGCCGAGGGAACATTCAGTACTTC
TRBD1,TRBV30,TRBJ1-5,NA,CAWSLMWTGDPQHF,TGTGCCTGGAGTTTGATGTGGACAGGGGATCCCCAGCATTTT
TRBD1,TRBV4-2,TRBJ2-7,NA,CASSQRGGTTNEQYF,TGTGCCAGCAGCCAAAGAGGGGGCACCACCAACGAGCAGTACTTC
NA,TRBV19,TRBJ1-5,NA,CASSMPPQNSNQPQHF,TGTGCCAGTAGTATGCCCCCACAAAATAGCAATCAGCCCCAGCATTTT
TRBD1,TRBV9,TRBJ1-4,NA,CASSGRTGVNEKLFF,TGTGCCAGCAGCGGTCGGACAGGGGTTAATGAAAAACTGTTTTTT
NA,TRBV11-2,TRBJ2-2,once,CASSPHSVGGELFF,TGTGCCAGCAGCCCTCACAGCGTGGGCGGGGAGCTGTTTTTT
NA,TRBV2,TRBJ2-3,once,CASRKLEGRSDTQYF,TGTGCCAGCAGAAAATTGGAGGGGCGATCAGATACGCAGTATTTT
NA,TRBV6-1,TRBJ2-7,once,CASSEMAGGGLIYEQYF,TGTGCCAGCAGTGAAATGGCCGGTGGAGGGCTCATCTACGAGCAGTACTTC
TRBD1,TRBV27,TRBJ2-4,NA,CASSWGQGANIQYF,TGTGCCAGCAGTTGGGGACAGGGGGCAAACATTCAGTACTTC
TRBD2,TRBV6-5,TRBJ2-7,NA,CASTRGDPYEQYF,TGTGCCAGCACCCGGGGGGACCCCTACGAGCAGTACTTC
NA,TRBV2,TRBJ1-1,NA,CASSGTPSTEAFF,TGTGCCAGTAGCGGGACACCCTCAACTGAAGCTTTCTTT
TRBD1,TRBV5-1,TRBJ2-7,NA,CASSQGDSQIYEQYF,TGCGCCAGCAGCCAGGGGGATTCCCAAATCTACGAGCAGTACTTC
NA,TRBV4-1,TRBJ1-1,NA,CASSPAGAPYTEAFF,TGCGCCAGCAGCCCCGCCGGGGCACCCTACACTGAAGCTTTCTTT
NA,TRBV10-1,TRBJ2-1,NA,CASSESLGQGANEQFF,TGCGCCAGCAGTGAGTCGCTAGGCCAAGGCGCCAATGAGCAGTTCTTC
NA,TRBV7-2,TRBJ1-1,NA,CASSLGGWGTEAFF,TGTGCCAGCAGCTTAGGCGGATGGGGCACTGAAGCTTTCTTT
NA,TRBV28,TRBJ1-4,NA,CASGSGSHEKLFF,TGTGCCAGCGGCTCAGGGTCGCATGAAAAACTGTTTTTT
NA,TRBV28,TRBJ1-5,NA,CASGADSNWQPQHF,TGTGCCAGCGGGGCCGACAGTAACTGGCAGCCCCAGCATTTT
TRBD1,TRBV19,TRBJ1-2,few,CASSWTGSYGYTF,TGTGCCAGTAGTTGGACAGGGTCCTATGGCTACACCTTC
NA,TRBV6-5,TRBJ1-2,NA,CASSPLGSYGYTF,TGTGCCAGCAGCCCTCTAGGGTCCTATGGCTACACCTTC
NA,TRBV11-3,TRBJ2-2,NA,CASSYRGPDTGELFF,TGTGCCAGCAGCTACCGGGGGCCCGACACCGGGGAGCTGTTTTTT
NA,TRBV21-1,TRBJ2-7,NA,CASTTTTGTYEQYF,TGTGCCAGCACCACCACGACCGGTACCTACGAGCAGTACTTC
NA,TRBV11-2,TRBJ2-1,NA,CASSSPRGSYNEQFF,TGTGCCAGCAGCTCCCCCCGGGGCTCCTACAATGAGCAGTTCTTC
TRBD1,TRBV5-1,TRBJ2-2,NA,CASSADRGTNTGELFF,TGCGCCAGCAGCGCAGACAGGGGCACAAACACCGGGGAGCTGTTTTTT
TRBD2,TRBV5-6,TRBJ2-7,NA,CASSFPALAGGSYEQYF,TGTGCCAGCAGCTTCCCCGCCCTAGCGGGAGGCTCCTACGAGCAGTACTTC
NA,TRBV18,TRBJ1-5,NA,CASSPSGYGQPQHF,TGTGCCAGCTCACCATCAGGGTATGGCCAGCCCCAGCATTTT
NA,TRBV5-1,TRBJ2-5,NA,CASSLQLGTPSLRETQYF,TGCGCCAGCAGCTTACAATTAGGGACTCCATCCCTCAGAGAGACCCAGTACTTC
TRBD2,TRBV7-3,TRBJ2-7,NA,CASSLFPSGSYEQYF,TGTGCCAGCAGCTTATTTCCTAGCGGCTCCTACGAGCAGTACTTC
TRBD2,TRBV4-2,TRBJ2-1,NA,CASSQGRTSGRRNEQFF,TGTGCCAGCAGCCAAGGAAGGACTAGCGGGAGAAGAAATGAGCAGTTCTTC
TRBD2,TRBV11-3,TRBJ2-1,once,CASSVSGRAPYNEQFF,TGTGCCAGCAGCGTCAGCGGGAGGGCCCCCTACAATGAGCAGTTCTTC
NA,TRBV7-9,TRBJ2-1,once,CASSLGAADNEQFF,TGTGCCAGCAGCTTGGGGGCGGCGGACAATGAGCAGTTCTTC